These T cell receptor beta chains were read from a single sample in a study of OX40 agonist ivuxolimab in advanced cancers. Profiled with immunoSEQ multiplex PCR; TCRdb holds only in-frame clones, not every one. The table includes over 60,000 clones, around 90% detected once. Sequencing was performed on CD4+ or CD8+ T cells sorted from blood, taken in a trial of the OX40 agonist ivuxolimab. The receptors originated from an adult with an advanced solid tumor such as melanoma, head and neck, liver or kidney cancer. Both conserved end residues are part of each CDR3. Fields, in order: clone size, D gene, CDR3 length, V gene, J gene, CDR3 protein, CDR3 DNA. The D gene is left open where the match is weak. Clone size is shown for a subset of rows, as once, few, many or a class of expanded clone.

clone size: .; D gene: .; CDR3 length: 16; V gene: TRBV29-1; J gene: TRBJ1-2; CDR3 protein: CSVEYSKSLANYGYTF; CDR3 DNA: TGCAGCGTTGAGTACAGTAAATCTTTAGCTAACTATGGCTACACCTTC
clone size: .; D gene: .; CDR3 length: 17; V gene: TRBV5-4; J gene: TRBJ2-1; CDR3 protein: CASSEQNGPILGNEQFF; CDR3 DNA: TGTGCCAGCAGCGAACAAAACGGGCCTATCTTGGGGAATGAGCAGTTCTTC
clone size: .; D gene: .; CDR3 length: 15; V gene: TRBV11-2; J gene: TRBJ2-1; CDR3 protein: CASSLGGISYNEQFF; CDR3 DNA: TGTGCCAGCAGCTTAGGTGGGATCTCCTACAATGAGCAGTTCTTC
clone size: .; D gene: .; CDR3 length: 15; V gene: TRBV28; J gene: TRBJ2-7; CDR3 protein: CASRSTFGRNYEQYF; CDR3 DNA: TGTGCCAGCAGATCTACCTTTGGACGCAACTACGAGCAGTACTTC
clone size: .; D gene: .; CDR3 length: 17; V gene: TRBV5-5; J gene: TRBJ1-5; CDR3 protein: CASSLDYSAWVRQPQHF; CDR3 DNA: TGTGCCAGCAGCTTGGACTACAGTGCTTGGGTTCGTCAGCCCCAGCATTTT
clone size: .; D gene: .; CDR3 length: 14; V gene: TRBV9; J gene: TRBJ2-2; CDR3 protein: CASSVAGDAGELFF; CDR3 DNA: TGTGCCAGCAGCGTAGCGGGAGACGCCGGGGAGCTGTTTTTT
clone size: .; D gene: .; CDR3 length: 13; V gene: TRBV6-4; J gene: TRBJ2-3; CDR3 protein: CASSAGRGDTQYF; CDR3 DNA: TGTGCCAGCAGTGCCGGACGAGGGGATACGCAGTATTTT
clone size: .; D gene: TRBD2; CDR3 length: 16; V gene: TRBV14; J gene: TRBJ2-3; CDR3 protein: CASSQDLAGPTDTQYF; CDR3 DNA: TGTGCCAGCAGCCAAGATCTAGCGGGGCCCACAGATACGCAGTATTTT
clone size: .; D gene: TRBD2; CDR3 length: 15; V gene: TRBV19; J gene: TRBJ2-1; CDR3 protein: CASSASGRLDNEQFF; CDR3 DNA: TGTGCCAGTAGTGCTAGCGGGAGGTTGGACAATGAGCAGTTCTTC
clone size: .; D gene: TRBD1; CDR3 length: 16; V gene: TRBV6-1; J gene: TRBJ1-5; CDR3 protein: CASSGDRGRGNQPQHF; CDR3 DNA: TGTGCCAGCAGTGGGGACAGGGGGAGAGGGAATCAGCCCCAGCATTTT
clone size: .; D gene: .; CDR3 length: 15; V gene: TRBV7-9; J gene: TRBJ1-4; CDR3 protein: CASSLPGPRGEKLFF; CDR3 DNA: TGTGCCAGCAGCCTACCCGGGCCCCGGGGAGAAAAACTGTTTTTT
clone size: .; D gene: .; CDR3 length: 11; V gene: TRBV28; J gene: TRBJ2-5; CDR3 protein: CASSHRETQYF; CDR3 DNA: TGTGCCAGCAGCCACAGAGAGACCCAGTACTTC
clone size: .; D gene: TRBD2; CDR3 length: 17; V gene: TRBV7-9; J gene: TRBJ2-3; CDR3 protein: CASSLYPGLAGTDTQYF; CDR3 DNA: TGTGCCAGCAGCTTATACCCCGGACTAGCGGGCACAGATACGCAGTATTTT
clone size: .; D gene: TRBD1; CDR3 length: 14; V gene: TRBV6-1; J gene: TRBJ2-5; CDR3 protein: CASSEAGGAQTQYF; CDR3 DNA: TGTGCCAGCAGTGAGGCAGGGGGCGCACAGACCCAGTACTTC
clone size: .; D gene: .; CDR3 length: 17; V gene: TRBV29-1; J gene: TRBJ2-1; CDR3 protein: CSVEAVQGQRSYNEQFF; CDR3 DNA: TGCAGCGTTGAAGCGGTCCAGGGCCAAAGGTCCTACAATGAGCAGTTCTTC
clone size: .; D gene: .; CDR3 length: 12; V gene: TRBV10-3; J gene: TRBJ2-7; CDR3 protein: CAISTETYEQYF; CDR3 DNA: TGTGCCATCTCGACGGAAACCTACGAGCAGTACTTC
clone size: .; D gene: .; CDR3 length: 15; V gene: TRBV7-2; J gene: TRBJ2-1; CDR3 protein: CAIKKGPSSYNEQFF; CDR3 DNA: TGTGCCATCAAGAAGGGCCCTAGCTCCTACAATGAGCAGTTCTTC
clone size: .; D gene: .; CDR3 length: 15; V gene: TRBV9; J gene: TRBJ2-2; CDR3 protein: CASSVDGPQTGELFF; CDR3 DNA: TGTGCCAGCAGCGTAGATGGACCCCAAACCGGGGAGCTGTTTTTT
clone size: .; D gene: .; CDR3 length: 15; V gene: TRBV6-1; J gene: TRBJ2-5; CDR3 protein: CASSEAGYRQETQYF; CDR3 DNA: TGTGCCAGCAGTGAAGCCGGCTACAGACAAGAGACCCAGTACTTC
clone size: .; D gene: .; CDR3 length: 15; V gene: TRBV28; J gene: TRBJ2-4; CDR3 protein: CASSLQGLTKNIQYF; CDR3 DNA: TGTGCCAGCAGTTTACAGGGTTTAACCAAAAACATTCAGTACTTC
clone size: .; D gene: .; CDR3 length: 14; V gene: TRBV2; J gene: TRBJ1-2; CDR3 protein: CASRDRGRFYGYTF; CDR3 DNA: TGTGCCAGCAGGGACCGAGGACGGTTCTATGGCTACACCTTC
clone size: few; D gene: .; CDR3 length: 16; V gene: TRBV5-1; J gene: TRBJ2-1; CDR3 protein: CASSPFPGSSYNEQFF; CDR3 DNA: TGCGCCAGCAGCCCTTTTCCGGGGAGCTCCTACAATGAGCAGTTCTTC
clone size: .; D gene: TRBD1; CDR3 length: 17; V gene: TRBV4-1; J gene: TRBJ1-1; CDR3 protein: CASSPGTGRRLVTEAFF; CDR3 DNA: TGCGCCAGCAGCCCGGGGACAGGGCGTCGGTTGGTCACTGAAGCTTTCTTT
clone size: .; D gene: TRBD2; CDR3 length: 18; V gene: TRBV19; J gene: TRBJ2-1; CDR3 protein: CASSIDQPGLVFYNEQFF; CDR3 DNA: TGTGCCAGTAGTATAGATCAACCGGGACTAGTGTTCTACAATGAGCAGTTCTTC
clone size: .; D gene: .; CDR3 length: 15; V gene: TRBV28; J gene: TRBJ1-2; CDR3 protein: CASSLNQGKSGGYTF; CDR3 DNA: TGTGCCAGCAGTTTAAACCAGGGGAAGTCGGGTGGCTACACCTTC
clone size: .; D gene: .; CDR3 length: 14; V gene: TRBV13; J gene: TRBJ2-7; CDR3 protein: CASSLGGLGYEQYF; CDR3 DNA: TGTGCCAGCAGCTTAGGAGGGCTGGGCTACGAGCAGTACTTC
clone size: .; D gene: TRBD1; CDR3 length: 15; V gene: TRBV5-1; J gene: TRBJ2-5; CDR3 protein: CASSLNRGTQETQYF; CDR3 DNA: TGCGCCAGCAGCCTTAACAGGGGGACGCAAGAGACCCAGTACTTC
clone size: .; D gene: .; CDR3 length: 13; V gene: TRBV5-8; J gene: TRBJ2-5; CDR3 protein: CASSLGPGETQYF; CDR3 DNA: TGTGCCAGCAGCTTGGGGCCAGGGGAGACCCAGTACTTC